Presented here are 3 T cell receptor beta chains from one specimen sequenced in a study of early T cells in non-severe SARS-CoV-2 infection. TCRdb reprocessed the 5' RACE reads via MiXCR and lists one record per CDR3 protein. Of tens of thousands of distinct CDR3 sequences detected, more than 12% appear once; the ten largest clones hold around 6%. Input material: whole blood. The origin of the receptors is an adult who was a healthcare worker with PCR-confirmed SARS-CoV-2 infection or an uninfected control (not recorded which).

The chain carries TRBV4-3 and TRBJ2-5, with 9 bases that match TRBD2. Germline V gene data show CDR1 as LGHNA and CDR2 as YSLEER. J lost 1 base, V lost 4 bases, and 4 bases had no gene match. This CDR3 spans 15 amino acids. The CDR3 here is CASSPSGASQETQYF. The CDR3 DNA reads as TGCGCCAGCAGCCCTAGCGGGGCGTCCCAAGAGACCCAGTACTTC.

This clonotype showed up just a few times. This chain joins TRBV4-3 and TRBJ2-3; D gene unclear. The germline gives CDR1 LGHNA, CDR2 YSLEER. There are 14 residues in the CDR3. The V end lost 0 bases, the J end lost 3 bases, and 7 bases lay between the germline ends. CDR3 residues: CASSQEWGTDTQYF. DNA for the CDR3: TGCGCCAGCAGCCAAGAATGGGGAACAGATACGCAGTATTTT.

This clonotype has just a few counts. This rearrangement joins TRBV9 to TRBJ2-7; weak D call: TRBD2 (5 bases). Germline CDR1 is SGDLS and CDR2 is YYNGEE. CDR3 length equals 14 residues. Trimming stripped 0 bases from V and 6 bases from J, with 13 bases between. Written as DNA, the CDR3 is TGTGCCAGCAGCGTAGGGGAGAGAGGCCCCGAGCAGTACTTC. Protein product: CASSVGERGPEQYF.